This TCR beta chain was captured in a study of beta chain features in type 1 diabetes. Study-level results: The naive, central memory and Treg TCRB repertoires looked more alike in patients than they did in healthy donors. Whether HLA type affects TCRB rearrangement stayed undetermined in the present work. With patients and controls alike, PCR might favor shorter templates to an equal degree.

TCRB transcripts that were expressed got sequenced, as all of the isolated RNA had been reverse transcribed. Measured with immunoSEQ multiplex PCR; TCRdb has only the in-frame clones, and not every one. The sample comprises approximately 140,000 clones, less than 9% of which are singletons, and around 1.5% rests with the top ten. About this clone: The antigen remains undetermined.

Germline assignment: CDR1 KGHSH and CDR2 LQKENI. The CDR3 has 14 residues. Trimming took 3 bases from V and 3 from J, leaving 11 bases between them. The clonotype comes from a woman in her twenties or thirties in good health. The chain employs TRBV18 and TRBJ1-1; unclear D gene. Sequencing was performed on central memory CD4+ T cells from blood. CDR3 nucleotide sequence: TGTGCCAGCTCACCCGGTGGGCGGGACACTGAAGCTTTCTTT. Protein: CASSPGGRDTEAFF.